The entry that follows covers one TCR beta chain sequence. Its recognized antigen is unknown. Base qualities are not at hand, and no much larger clone is one base apart. This entry belongs to a study of T cell repertoires in chronic hepatitis B (dated by TCRdb to about 2019). The protocol used for the library was the immunoSEQ multiplex PCR assay. TCRdb mirrors the immuneACCESS table, restricted to in-frame sequences. Some clones are absent from its copies; in checked studies, under half trace to an unresolved V gene, and the reason for the others is unknown. For this sample there are about 1,000 clones; around 85% appear just once. About 8.7% of the sample lies in the top ten. From the cysteine through the phenylalanine, the CDR3 covers 16 amino acids. Just CDR3 DNA is preserved here, 48 bases in frame from base 1. V is pruned by 0 bases and J by 0 bases, leaving 2 bases of the junction without a gene match. In the germline V gene, CDR1 corresponds to SGDLS and CDR2 to YYNGEE.

The receptor's source is a human donor with chronic hepatitis B virus infection. The material sequenced was total CD8+ T cells from PBMCs. The receptor chain draws on TRBV9 and TRBJ2-2, and 7 junctional nucleotides match TRBD2. Here is the DNA: TGTGCCAGCAGCGTAGTGGGGAGGGCGAACACCGGGGAGCTGTTTTTT. Its product reads: CASSVVGRANTGELFF.